This T cell receptor beta chain came from a study of T cells in localized non-small cell lung cancer. Study results and limitations: Measurement of T cell clonality placed uninvolved adjacent lung highest, above the level in tumor. The appearance of a median roughly 58 of the top 100 tumor clones was seen in adjacent lung. The study sequenced only one region of the tumor. As a result, intratumor heterogeneity could not be excluded and remains possible.

Repertoires were generated with immunoSEQ multiplex PCR, while TCRdb's copy carries only in-frame clones and drops some. The table lists more than 2,000 clones, around a fifth of them singletons. J was trimmed by 6 bases and V by 5 bases; bases with no gene match: 12. Per the germline V gene, CDR1 is MNHGY and CDR2 is SAAAGT. The CDR3 extends over 15 amino acids. By sample share, this clone is large. Antigen: not known. This receptor was taken from a man between 35 and 75 years old with stage I squamous cell lung carcinoma. This rearrangement joins TRBV6-8 to TRBJ1-1; the match to TRBD1 covers 7 bases. The material sequenced was lung tumor tissue, taken before any cancer treatment. The CDR3 region is CASSGRQGLAAEAFF. Written as DNA, the CDR3 is TGTGCCAGCAGTGGGAGACAGGGCTTGGCGGCTGAAGCTTTCTTT.